This TCR beta chain comes out of a study of regulatory T cells in long-lasting Graves disease. Comment on this clonotype: What it binds is not known.

Sequencing libraries for TCR beta were prepared with iRepertoire HTBI primers and Arm-PCR of CDR3 regions. TCRdb analysed the multiplex PCR reads with MiXCR anew, one entry per CDR3 protein. The table has about 310,000 distinct CDR3 sequences, around 21% seen once; the top ten hold roughly 50%. J lost 0 bases, V lost 2 bases, and 6 bases had no gene match. Germline values: CDR1 GTSNPN, CDR2 SVGIG (reference sequence). The CDR3 consists of 15 residues. Study findings and constraints: Whereas new patients shared 970 or so public clonotypes, persistent patients shared more, at a few thousand.

Time point meaning: persistent/refractory GD, antithyroid drugs over 5 years with positive TRAb. Following extraction of RNA from PBMCs, that RNA was used to make the TCR library. As collected, the peripheral blood samples measured about 8.1 milliliters each and went into EDTA tubes. This sample comprised peripheral blood mononuclear cells (PBMCs), obtained when the disease was refractory, from a patient treated with antithyroid drugs. This TCR was sampled from a female donor with Graves disease. The V gene is TRBV30, the J gene TRBJ2-5; 7 bases are shared with TRBD2. The DNA of the CDR3 is TGTGCCTGGAGTCATAGCGGGCAAGACCAAGAGACCCAGTACTTC. This translates into CAWSHSGQDQETQYF.